Listed here are 28 T cell receptor beta chains from one sample, sequenced in a study of blood T cell repertoires in COVID-19. The assay was immunoSEQ multiplex PCR, and TCRdb's table has in-frame clones only and misses some. Of 90,000 to 100,000 clones in the sample, under 85% were seen once. The sample taken for sequencing was peripheral blood. The origin of the receptors is a man between 70 and 80 years old with acute or convalescent COVID-19.

The CDR3 spells CASRRQIATNEKLFF. The CDR3 DNA reads TGTGCCAGCAGGAGGCAGATTGCAACTAATGAAAAACTGTTTTTT. This chain links TRBV2 with TRBJ1-4; D gene unclear. The CDR3 extends over 15 amino acids. V was trimmed by 6 bases and J by 0 bases, leaving 11 bases between them. Per the germline V gene, CDR1 is SNHLY and CDR2 is FYNNEI.

The chain combines TRBV28 with TRBJ2-1, with a weak D call TRBD2 (6 bases). This CDR3 comprises 15 residues. CDR1 is MDHEN and CDR2 is SYDVKM in the germline V gene. Trimming removed 8 bases at V and 1 base at J, with 15 bases between. The CDR3 loop is CASGSIAVSYNEQFF. In DNA, the CDR3 is TGTGCCAGCGGCTCGATAGCGGTGTCCTACAATGAGCAGTTCTTC.

This clone was counted between two and nine times. The chain combines TRBV12-3 or TRBV12-4 with TRBJ1-1; 9 bases map to TRBD1. J gave up 5 bases and V 6 bases, and 4 bases lay outside the gene matches. This CDR3 is 13 amino acids long. CDR3 loop: CASRGQGGTEAFF. CDR3 DNA sequence: TGTGCCAGCAGGGGACAGGGTGGGACTGAAGCTTTCTTT.

This clone was seen just once. One end of the junction is discordant with germline, which a read error may explain. The chain is built from TRBV4-3 and TRBJ1-5; D uncertain. This CDR3 has 14 amino acids. Germline V gene sequence: CDR1 LGHNA, CDR2 YSLEER. The CDR3 DNA sequence: TGCGCCAGCGGCCAATCTACGATAGATCAGCCCCAGCATTTT. Its translation is CASGQSTIDQPQHF.

This clone occurred a few times. The rearrangement uses TRBV19 and TRBJ2-3; possible D gene TRBD2, 5 bases. Trimming took off 1 base at V and 3 bases at J, with 11 bases between the two ends. CDR1 is LNHDA, CDR2 SQIVND, per germline (reference sequence). This CDR3 has 15 residues. CDR3 region: CASSIGALVTDTQYF. The CDR3 DNA follows: TGTGCCAGTAGTATAGGAGCACTAGTAACAGATACGCAGTATTTT.

This clone was seen just once. The rearrangement uses TRBV7-2 and TRBJ2-1; 9 bases are shared with TRBD2. V shed 4 bases, J shed 2 bases, and the junction held 15 bases outside the gene matches. Germline V gene lookup returns CDR1 SGHTA and CDR2 FQGNSA. The CDR3 covers 19 residues. CDR3 amino acids: CASSSILSGRGRAYNEQFF. CDR3 sequence (DNA): TGTGCCAGCAGCTCCATCCTCTCGGGTCGCGGGAGGGCCTACAATGAGCAGTTCTTC.

This clone is a singleton in its sample. The V call is TRBV9, the J call TRBJ1-6; no definite D call. Trimming removed 0 bases at V and 8 bases at J, with 6 bases between. The CDR3 runs 13 residues. Germline V lookup: CDR1 SGDLS, CDR2 YYNGEE. The CDR3 DNA sequence: TGTGCCAGCAGCGTAGCTATGGATTCACCCCTCCACTTT. The encoded protein is CASSVAMDSPLHF.

The chain is built from TRBV15 and TRBJ2-7; D is perhaps TRBD1 (6 bases). This CDR3 has 15 residues. Germline assignment: CDR1 LNHNV and CDR2 YYDKDF (reference sequence). Trimming took off 0 bases at V and 6 bases at J, with 15 bases between the two ends. The CDR3 region is CATSRDGQGMGEQYF. In DNA form, the CDR3 reads TGTGCCACCAGCAGAGATGGGCAGGGGATGGGCGAGCAGTACTTC.

The rearrangement links TRBV11-2 to TRBJ2-1; a weak D match, TRBD2 (6 bases). V gave up 0 bases and J gave up 4 bases, with 10 bases separating them. The CDR3 runs 15 residues. Germline loops: CDR1 SGHAT, CDR2 FQNNGV. In DNA form, the CDR3 reads TGTGCCAGCAGCTTAGACTCCGGGGGATACAATGAGCAGTTCTTC. Translated: CASSLDSGGYNEQFF.

This chain joins TRBV12-3 or TRBV12-4 and TRBJ1-2; the D gene is possibly TRBD1 (6 bases). This CDR3 contains 13 residues. Trimming stripped 6 bases from V and 7 bases from J, with 15 bases between. The CDR3 region is CASSLQGALGYTF. DNA for the CDR3: TGTGCCAGCAGCCTACAGGGTGCCCTTGGCTACACCTTC.

The V and J genes are TRBV6-5 and TRBJ1-1, with D perhaps TRBD1 (6 bases). There are 14 residues in the CDR3. V was trimmed by 8 bases and J by 0 bases, leaving 13 bases between them. Germline CDR1 MNHEY, CDR2 SVGAGI. The CDR3 DNA is TGTGCCAGCGGGTCCAGGGGAATGAACACTGAAGCTTTCTTT. It encodes CASGSRGMNTEAFF.

This chain links TRBV27 with TRBJ1-5; D is perhaps TRBD1 (6 bases). V gave up 5 bases and J gave up 4 bases, with 9 bases separating them. The CDR3 totals 13 residues. Per the germline V gene, CDR1 is MNHEY and CDR2 is SMNVEV (reference sequence). The CDR3 region is CASSRTENQPQHF. CDR3 sequence (DNA): TGTGCCAGCAGTAGGACAGAAAATCAGCCCCAGCATTTT.

This chain uses TRBV6-8 with TRBJ2-7; TRBD2 aligns across 12 bases. Germline trimming cut 2 bases from V and 3 bases from J; bases unmatched to any gene: 5. CDR3 length: 16 residues. Germline V lookup: CDR1 MNHGY, CDR2 SAAAGT. CDR3 in DNA: TGTGCCAGCAGTTACACGGGACTAGCGGGCCTCTACGAGCAGTACTTC. Its translation: CASSYTGLAGLYEQYF.

The rearrangement links TRBV6-6 to TRBJ2-7; TRBD2 matches at 7 bases. CDR1 is MNHNY and CDR2 is SVGAGI in the germline V gene (reference sequence). The CDR3 totals 13 residues. Unmatched junction bases numbered 5, after V lost 6 bases and J lost 3 bases. The chain's CDR3 is CASSGAGDYEQYF. In DNA, the CDR3 is TGTGCCAGCAGCGGGGCGGGAGACTACGAGCAGTACTTC.

This clone was detected once. The CDR3 reads CASSLNTGGDYEQYF. The CDR3 DNA reads TGTGCCAGCAGCTTAAATACAGGGGGCGACTACGAGCAGTACTTC. V is TRBV11-3 and J is TRBJ2-7, with 9 bases fitting TRBD1. This CDR3 region has 15 residues. After removal of 2 bases from V and 3 bases from J, the junction contained 5 bases not matched to a gene. Germline CDR1 SGHNT, CDR2 YENEEA. The full variable domain, its missing parts supplied by reference TRBV11-3 and TRBJ2-7, is EAGVVQSPRYKIIEKKQPVAFWCNPISGHNTLYWYLQNLGQGPELLIRYENEEAVDDSQLPKDRFSAERLKGVDSTLKIQPAELGDSAVYLCASSLNTGGDYEQYFGPGTRLTVT.

The V gene is TRBV25-1, the J gene TRBJ2-3; TRBD2 matches at 10 bases. The junction had 9 bases not matched to a gene; V was cut back by 6 bases and J by 0 bases. The CDR3 has 17 residues. Germline loops: CDR1 MGHDK, CDR2 SYGVNS. The CDR3 sequence is CASRSSGLARSTDTQYF. The CDR3 DNA reads TGTGCCAGCAGGAGTTCGGGACTAGCGAGAAGCACAGATACGCAGTATTTT.

V and J are TRBV3-1 (or the pseudogene TRBV3-2) and TRBJ1-6, with D perhaps matching TRBD1 (5 bases). CDR3 length equals 15 residues. Germline-derived CDR1 and CDR2 are LGHDT and YNNKEL (reference sequence). With 0 bases removed from V and 10 bases from J, the gap between germline ends came to 13 bases. The CDR3 is CASSQDAQGWSPLHF. The CDR3 region has the DNA TGTGCCAGCAGCCAAGATGCCCAGGGATGGTCACCCCTCCACTTT.

Only a few counts were recorded for this clone. The chain combines TRBV5-1 with TRBJ2-7, with 14 bases that match TRBD2. The J segment lost 5 bases and the V segment lost 0 bases, leaving 16 bases of the junction unmatched. The germline V gene encodes CDR1 SGHRS and CDR2 YFSETQ. The CDR3 contains 20 residues. The CDR3 DNA follows: TGCGCCAGCAGCTTGGCCCGGTTTACCGGGACTAGCGGGAGTACAGACGAGCAGTACTTC. Translation gives CASSLARFTGTSGSTDEQYF.

This clone was recorded only once. The gene calls are TRBV4-1 and TRBJ1-1, with D uncertain. CDR1 is MGHRA, CDR2 YSYEKL, per germline. There are 14 residues in the CDR3. Between the trimmed V and J ends, which lost 0 bases and 3 bases, there was a span of 8 bases. CDR3 in amino acids: CASSQDLVDTEAFF. The CDR3 DNA follows: TGCGCCAGCAGCCAAGATCTTGTTGACACTGAAGCTTTCTTT.

The gene calls are TRBV4-1 and TRBJ1-2; 8 bases align to TRBD1. The V segment lost 4 bases and the J segment 3 bases; nucleotides outside the gene matches: 7. The germline CDR1 and CDR2 sequences are MGHRA and YSYEKL. The CDR3 extends over 15 amino acids. Here the CDR3 reads CASSRLDRGDYGYTF. The CDR3 DNA is TGCGCCAGCAGCCGTCTCGACAGGGGTGACTATGGCTACACCTTC.

The chain uses TRBV12-5 and TRBJ2-4, with 10 bases lining up with TRBD2. In germline, CDR1 is LGHNT, CDR2 FRNRAP. The CDR3 covers 15 residues. Losses at the gene ends were 6 bases for V and 8 bases for J; bases not matched to a gene: 10. The CDR3, as DNA: TGTGCTAGTGGAGGAGCGGGAGGGTCGGAGGACATTCAGTACTTC. This translates into CASGGAGGSEDIQYF.

This clone was seen once. The chain combines TRBV15 with TRBJ2-5, with D maybe TRBD2 (6 bases). The germline V and J ends were trimmed by 0 bases and 1 base, with 12 bases remaining between them. CDR1 and CDR2 from the germline V gene are LNHNV and YYDKDF (reference sequence). CDR3 length: 16 residues. The CDR3 region is CATSREYGGIQETQYF. CDR3 in DNA: TGTGCCACCAGCAGAGAATATGGGGGGATCCAAGAGACCCAGTACTTC.

This rearrangement joins TRBV24-1 to TRBJ2-1; D unclear. Germline V lookup: CDR1 KGHDR, CDR2 SFDVKD. Trimming took 0 bases from V and 4 from J, leaving 6 bases between them. This CDR3 has 14 amino acids. Here the CDR3 DNA reads TGTGCCACCAGTGATTTGAGACAATACAATGAGCAGTTCTTC. Amino acids: CATSDLRQYNEQFF.

The chain couples TRBV5-1 to TRBJ2-1; 11 bases line up with TRBD2. V lost 4 bases and J lost 4; bases outside the gene matches: 4. This CDR3 contains 15 residues. CDR1 and CDR2 from the germline V gene are SGHRS and YFSETQ. For the CDR3, the DNA is TGCGCCAGCAGCCGACTAGCGGGGCCTTACAATGAGCAGTTCTTC. It specifies CASSRLAGPYNEQFF. Full variable domain (missing parts from reference TRBV5-1 and TRBJ2-1): KAGVTQTPRYLIKTRGQQVTLSCSPISGHRSVSWYQQTPGQGLQFLFEYFSETQRNKGNFPGRFSGRQFSNSRSEMNVSTLELGDSALYLCASSRLAGPYNEQFFGPGTRLTVL.

Written as DNA, the CDR3 is TGTGCCAGCAGCCAAGTCAGGGGTAATAATTCACCCCTCCACTTT. Amino acids: CASSQVRGNNSPLHF. V and J are TRBV3-1 (or the pseudogene TRBV3-2) and TRBJ1-6; D may be TRBD1 (6 bases). Germline CDR1 reads LGHDT; CDR2 reads YNNKEL (reference sequence). The ends were cut back, 1 base at V and 5 bases at J, with 9 bases in the middle. CDR3 length: 15 residues.

The J gene is TRBJ1-2, the V gene TRBV2; 8 nucleotides line up with TRBD1. There are 15 residues in the CDR3. V lost 7 bases and J lost 13; bases outside the gene matches: 20. Germline CDR1 is SNHLY and CDR2 is FYNNEI. CDR3 nucleotides: TGTGCCAGCAAGGGGGACAGGTCGTATTCTATGGCGGGCACCTTC. Translated, it gives CASKGDRSYSMAGTF.

This clone was counted once. The V and J genes are TRBV5-4 and TRBJ2-1, with TRBD1 matching over 9 bases. Germline CDR1 is SGHNT and CDR2 is YYREEE (reference sequence). V gave up 4 bases and J gave up 9 bases; unmatched junction bases: 8. The CDR3 is 14 amino acids. CDR3: CASSPDRGRSEQFF. The CDR3 coding sequence is TGTGCCAGCAGCCCGGACAGGGGCCGGAGTGAGCAGTTCTTC.

The chain has TRBV19 and TRBJ2-5; TRBD1 aligns across 8 bases. The V segment lost 3 bases and the J segment 5 bases; nucleotides outside the gene matches: 2. CDR3 size: 13 residues. The V gene's germline CDR1 is LNHDA and CDR2 SQIVND (reference sequence). CDR3 bases: TGTGCCAGTAGTATGACAGGGGCGGAGACCCAGTACTTC. It encodes CASSMTGAETQYF.